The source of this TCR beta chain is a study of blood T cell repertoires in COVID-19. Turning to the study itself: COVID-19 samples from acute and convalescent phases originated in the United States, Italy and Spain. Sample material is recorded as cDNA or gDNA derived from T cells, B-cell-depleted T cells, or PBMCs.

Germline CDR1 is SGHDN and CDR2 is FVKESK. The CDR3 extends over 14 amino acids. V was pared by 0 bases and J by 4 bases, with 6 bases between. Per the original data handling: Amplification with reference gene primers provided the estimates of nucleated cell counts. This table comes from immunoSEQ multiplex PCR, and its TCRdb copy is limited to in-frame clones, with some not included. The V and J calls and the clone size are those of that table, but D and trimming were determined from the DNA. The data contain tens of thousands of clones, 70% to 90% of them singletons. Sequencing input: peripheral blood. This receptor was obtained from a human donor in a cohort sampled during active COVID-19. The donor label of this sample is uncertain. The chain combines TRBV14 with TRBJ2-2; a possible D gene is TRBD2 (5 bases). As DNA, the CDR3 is TGTGCCAGCAGCCAAGAACGGGGCACCGGGGAGCTGTTTTTT. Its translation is CASSQERGTGELFF.